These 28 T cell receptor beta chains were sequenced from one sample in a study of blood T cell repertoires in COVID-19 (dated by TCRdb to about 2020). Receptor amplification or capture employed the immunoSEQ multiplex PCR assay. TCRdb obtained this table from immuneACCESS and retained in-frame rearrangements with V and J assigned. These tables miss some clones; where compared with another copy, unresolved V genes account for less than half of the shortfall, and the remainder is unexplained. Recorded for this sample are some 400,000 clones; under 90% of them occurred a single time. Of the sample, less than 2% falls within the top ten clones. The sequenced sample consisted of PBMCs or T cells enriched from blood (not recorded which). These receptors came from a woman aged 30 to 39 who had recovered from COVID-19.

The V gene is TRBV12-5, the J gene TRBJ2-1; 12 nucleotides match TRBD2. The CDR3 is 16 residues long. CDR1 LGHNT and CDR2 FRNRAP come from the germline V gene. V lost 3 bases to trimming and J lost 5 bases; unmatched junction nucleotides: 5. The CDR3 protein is CASGFRLAGANNEQFF. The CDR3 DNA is TGTGCTAGTGGTTTCCGACTAGCGGGGGCTAACAATGAGCAGTTCTTC.

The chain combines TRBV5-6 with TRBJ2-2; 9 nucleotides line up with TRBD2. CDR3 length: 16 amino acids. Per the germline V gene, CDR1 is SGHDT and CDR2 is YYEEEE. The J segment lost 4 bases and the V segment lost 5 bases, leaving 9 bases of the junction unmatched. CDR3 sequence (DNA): TGTGCCAGCAGGGAGGGACTAGCATCAGTCACCGGGGAGCTGTTTTTT. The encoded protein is CASREGLASVTGELFF.

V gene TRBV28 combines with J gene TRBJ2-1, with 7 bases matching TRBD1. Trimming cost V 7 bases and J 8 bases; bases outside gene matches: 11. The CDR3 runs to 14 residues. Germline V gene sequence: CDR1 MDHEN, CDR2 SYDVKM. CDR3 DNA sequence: TGTGCCAGCACCTTCGACAGGGTGGGGGATGAGCAGTTCTTC. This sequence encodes CASTFDRVGDEQFF.

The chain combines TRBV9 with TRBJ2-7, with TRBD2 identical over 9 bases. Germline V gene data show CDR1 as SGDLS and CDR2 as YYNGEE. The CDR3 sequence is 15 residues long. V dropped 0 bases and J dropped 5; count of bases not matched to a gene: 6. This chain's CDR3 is CASSVELAGANEQYF. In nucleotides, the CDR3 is TGTGCCAGCAGCGTAGAATTAGCGGGAGCCAACGAGCAGTACTTC.

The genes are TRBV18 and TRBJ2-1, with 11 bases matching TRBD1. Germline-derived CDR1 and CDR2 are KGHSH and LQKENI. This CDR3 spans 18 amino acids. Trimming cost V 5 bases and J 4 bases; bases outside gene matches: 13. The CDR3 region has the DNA TGTGCCAGCTCATTCAGACCAACCGGGACAGGGGGTTACAATGAGCAGTTCTTC. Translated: CASSFRPTGTGGYNEQFF. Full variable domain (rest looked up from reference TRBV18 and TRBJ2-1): NAGVMQNPRHLVRRRGQEARLRCSPMKGHSHVYWYRQLPEEGLKFMVYLQKENIIDESGMPKERFSAEFPKEGPSILRIQQVVRGDSAAYFCASSFRPTGTGGYNEQFFGPGTRLTVL.

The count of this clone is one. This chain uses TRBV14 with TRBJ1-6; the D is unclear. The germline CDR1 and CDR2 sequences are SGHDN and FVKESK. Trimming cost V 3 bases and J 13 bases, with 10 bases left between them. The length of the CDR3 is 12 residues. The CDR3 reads CASSHALGPLHF. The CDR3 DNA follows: TGTGCCAGCAGCCACGCCCTTGGCCCCCTCCACTTT.

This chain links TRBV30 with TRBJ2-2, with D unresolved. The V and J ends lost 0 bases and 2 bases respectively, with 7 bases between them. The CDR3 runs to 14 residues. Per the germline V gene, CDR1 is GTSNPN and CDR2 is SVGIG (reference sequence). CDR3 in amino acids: CAWSVGYNTGELFF. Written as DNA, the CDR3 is TGTGCCTGGAGTGTCGGGTATAACACCGGGGAGCTGTTTTTT.

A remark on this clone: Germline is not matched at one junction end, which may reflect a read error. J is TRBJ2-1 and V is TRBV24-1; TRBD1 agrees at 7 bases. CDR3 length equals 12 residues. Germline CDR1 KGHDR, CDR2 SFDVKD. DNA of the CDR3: TGTGCCGCCAGGGACAGATACAATGAGCAGTTCTTC. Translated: CAARDRYNEQFF.

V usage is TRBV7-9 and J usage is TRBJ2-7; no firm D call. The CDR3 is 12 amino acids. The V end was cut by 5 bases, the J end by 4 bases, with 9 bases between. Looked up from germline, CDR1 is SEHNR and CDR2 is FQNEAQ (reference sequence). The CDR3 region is CASSPLNYEQYF. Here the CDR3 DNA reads TGTGCCAGCAGCCCACTTAATTACGAGCAGTACTTC. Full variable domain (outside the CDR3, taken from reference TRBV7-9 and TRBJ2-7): DTGVSQNPRHKITKRGQNVTFRCDPISEHNRLYWYRQTLGQGPEFLTYFQNEAQLEKSRLLSDRFSAERPKGSFSTLEIQRTEQGDSAMYLCASSPLNYEQYFGPGTRLTVT.

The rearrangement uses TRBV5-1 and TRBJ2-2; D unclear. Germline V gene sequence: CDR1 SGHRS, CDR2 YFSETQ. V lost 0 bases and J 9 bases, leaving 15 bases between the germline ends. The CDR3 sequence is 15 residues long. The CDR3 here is CASSLEVSYLRELFF. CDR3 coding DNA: TGCGCCAGCAGCTTGGAAGTAAGCTACCTTCGGGAGCTGTTTTTT.

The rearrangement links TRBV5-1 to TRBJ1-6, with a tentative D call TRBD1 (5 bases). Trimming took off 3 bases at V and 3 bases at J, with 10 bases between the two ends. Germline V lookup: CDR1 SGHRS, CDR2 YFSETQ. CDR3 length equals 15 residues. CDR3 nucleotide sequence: TGCGCCAGCAGCTCACAAGGGGACTATAATTCACCCCTCCACTTT. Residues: CASSSQGDYNSPLHF.

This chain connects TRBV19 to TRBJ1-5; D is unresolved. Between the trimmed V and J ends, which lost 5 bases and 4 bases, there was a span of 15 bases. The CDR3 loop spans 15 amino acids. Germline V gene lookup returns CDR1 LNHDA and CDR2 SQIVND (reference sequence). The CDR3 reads CASSVGPQKNQPQHF. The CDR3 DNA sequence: TGTGCCAGTAGTGTAGGCCCCCAGAAGAATCAGCCCCAGCATTTT. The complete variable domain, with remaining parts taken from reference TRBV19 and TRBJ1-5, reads DGGITQSPKYLFRKEGQNVTLSCEQNLNHDAMYWYRQDPGQGLRLIYYSQIVNDFQKGDIAEGYSVSREKKESFPLTVTSAQKNPTAFYLCASSVGPQKNQPQHFGDGTRLSIL.

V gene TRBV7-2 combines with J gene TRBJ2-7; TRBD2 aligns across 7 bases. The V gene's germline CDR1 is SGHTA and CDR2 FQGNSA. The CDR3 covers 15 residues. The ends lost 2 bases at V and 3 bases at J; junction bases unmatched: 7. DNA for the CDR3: TGTGCCAGCAGCTTAATAGCGGGCTCGGACTACGAGCAGTACTTC. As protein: CASSLIAGSDYEQYF.

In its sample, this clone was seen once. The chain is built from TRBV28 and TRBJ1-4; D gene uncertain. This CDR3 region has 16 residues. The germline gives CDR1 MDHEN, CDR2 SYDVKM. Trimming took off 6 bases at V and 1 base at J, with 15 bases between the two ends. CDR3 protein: CASSLITGITNEKLFF. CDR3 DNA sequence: TGTGCCAGCAGCCTTATTACGGGTATAACTAATGAAAAACTGTTTTTT.

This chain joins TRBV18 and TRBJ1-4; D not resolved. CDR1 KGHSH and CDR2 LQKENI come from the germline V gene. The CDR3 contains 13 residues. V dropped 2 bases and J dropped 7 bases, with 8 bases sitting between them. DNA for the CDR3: TGTGCCAGCTCACCAGGGCTGAGTGAAAAACTGTTTTTT. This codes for CASSPGLSEKLFF.

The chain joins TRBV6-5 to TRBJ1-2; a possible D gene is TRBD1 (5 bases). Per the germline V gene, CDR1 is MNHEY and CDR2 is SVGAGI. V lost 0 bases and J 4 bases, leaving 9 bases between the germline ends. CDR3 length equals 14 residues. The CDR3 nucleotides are TGTGCCAGCAGTTACTCGACAGCGTTCTATGGCTACACCTTC. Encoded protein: CASSYSTAFYGYTF.

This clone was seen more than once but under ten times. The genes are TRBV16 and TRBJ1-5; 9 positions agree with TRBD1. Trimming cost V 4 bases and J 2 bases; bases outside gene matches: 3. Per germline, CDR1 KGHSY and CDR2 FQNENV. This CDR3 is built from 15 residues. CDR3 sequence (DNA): TGTGCCAGCAGCCCAAGGACAGGGGGCAATCAGCCCCAGCATTTT. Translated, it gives CASSPRTGGNQPQHF.

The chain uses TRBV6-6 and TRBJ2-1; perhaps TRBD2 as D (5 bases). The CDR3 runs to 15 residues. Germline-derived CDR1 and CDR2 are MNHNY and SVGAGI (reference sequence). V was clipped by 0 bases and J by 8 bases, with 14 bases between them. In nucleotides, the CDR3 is TGTGCCAGCAGTTACTCGGGTAATCCTAGCTATGAGCAGTTCTTC. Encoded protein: CASSYSGNPSYEQFF.

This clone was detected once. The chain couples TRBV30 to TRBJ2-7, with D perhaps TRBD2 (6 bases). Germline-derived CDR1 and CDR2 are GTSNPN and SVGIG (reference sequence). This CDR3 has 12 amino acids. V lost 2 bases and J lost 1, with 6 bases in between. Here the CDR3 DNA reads TGTGCCTGGAGTCTAGCGTCCTACGAGCAGTACTTC. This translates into CAWSLASYEQYF.

Here the CDR3 DNA reads TGTGCCATCAGTGGAGGGTTGACTGAAGCTTTCTTT. Its protein is CAISGGLTEAFF. The rearrangement joins TRBV10-3 to TRBJ1-1; D is uncertain. Deletions cut 4 bases from V and 5 bases from J, with 8 bases between. This CDR3 spans 12 amino acids. The germline gives CDR1 ENHRY, CDR2 SYGVKD.

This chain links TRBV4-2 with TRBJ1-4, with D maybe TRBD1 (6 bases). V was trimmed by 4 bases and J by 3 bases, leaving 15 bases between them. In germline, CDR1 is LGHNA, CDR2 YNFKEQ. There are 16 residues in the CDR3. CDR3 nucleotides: TGTGCCAGCAGCCTTCCGGCAGGGGAAGCTAATGAAAAACTGTTTTTT. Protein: CASSLPAGEANEKLFF.

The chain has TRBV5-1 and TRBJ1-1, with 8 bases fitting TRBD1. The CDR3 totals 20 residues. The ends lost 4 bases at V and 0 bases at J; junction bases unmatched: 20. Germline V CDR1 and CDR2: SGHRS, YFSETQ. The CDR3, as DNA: TGCGCCAGCAGCCGAGGGATATATAGGACAGGGCCTACCCTGAACACTGAAGCTTTCTTT. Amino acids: CASSRGIYRTGPTLNTEAFF.

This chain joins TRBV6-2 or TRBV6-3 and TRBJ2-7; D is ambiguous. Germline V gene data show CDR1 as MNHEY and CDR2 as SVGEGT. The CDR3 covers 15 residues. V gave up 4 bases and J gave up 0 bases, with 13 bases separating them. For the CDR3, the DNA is TGTGCCAGCAGTTCGCTAGAAATCCTCTCCTACGAGCAGTACTTC. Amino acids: CASSSLEILSYEQYF.

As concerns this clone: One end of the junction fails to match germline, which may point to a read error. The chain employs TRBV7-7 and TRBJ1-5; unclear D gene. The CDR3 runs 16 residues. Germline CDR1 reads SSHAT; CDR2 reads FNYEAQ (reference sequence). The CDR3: CASSYHPIHNREPQHF. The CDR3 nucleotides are TGTGCTAGCAGCTACCACCCTATACATAACCGGGAGCCCCAGCATTTT.

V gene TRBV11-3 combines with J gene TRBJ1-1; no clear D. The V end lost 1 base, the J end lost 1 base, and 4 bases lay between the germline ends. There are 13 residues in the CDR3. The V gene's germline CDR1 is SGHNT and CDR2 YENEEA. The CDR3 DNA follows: TGTGCCAGCAGCTTAGGCAGGAACACTGAAGCTTTCTTT. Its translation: CASSLGRNTEAFF. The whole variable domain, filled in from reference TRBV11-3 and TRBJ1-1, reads EAGVVQSPRYKIIEKKQPVAFWCNPISGHNTLYWYLQNLGQGPELLIRYENEEAVDDSQLPKDRFSAERLKGVDSTLKIQPAELGDSAVYLCASSLGRNTEAFFGQGTRLTVV.

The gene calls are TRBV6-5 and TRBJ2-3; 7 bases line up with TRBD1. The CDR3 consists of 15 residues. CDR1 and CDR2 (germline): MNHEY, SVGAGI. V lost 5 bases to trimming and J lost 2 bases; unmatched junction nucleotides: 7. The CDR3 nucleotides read TGTGCCAGCAGTCTACAGGGGTCGCTCACAGATACGCAGTATTTT. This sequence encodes CASSLQGSLTDTQYF.

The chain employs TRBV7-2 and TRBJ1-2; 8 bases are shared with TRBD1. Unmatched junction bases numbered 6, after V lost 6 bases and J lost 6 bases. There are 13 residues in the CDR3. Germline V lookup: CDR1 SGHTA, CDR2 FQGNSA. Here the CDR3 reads CASRGQVGDGYTF. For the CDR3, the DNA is TGTGCCAGCAGGGGACAGGTCGGTGATGGCTACACCTTC.

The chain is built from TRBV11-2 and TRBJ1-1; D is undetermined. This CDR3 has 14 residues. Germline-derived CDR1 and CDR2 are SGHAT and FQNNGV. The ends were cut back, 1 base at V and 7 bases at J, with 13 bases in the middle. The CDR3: CASSLGVRGGEAFF. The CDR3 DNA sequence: TGTGCCAGCAGCTTAGGGGTTCGGGGTGGTGAAGCTTTCTTT.